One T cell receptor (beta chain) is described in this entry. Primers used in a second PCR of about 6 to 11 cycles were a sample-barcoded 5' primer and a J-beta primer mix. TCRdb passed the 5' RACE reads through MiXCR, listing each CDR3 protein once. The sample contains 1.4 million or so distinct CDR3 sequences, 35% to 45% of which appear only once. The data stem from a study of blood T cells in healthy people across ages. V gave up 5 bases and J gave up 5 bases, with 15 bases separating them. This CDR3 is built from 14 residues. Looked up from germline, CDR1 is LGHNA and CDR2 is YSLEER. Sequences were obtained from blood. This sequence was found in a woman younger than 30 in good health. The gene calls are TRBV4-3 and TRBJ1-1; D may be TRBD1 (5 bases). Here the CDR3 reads CASSTQVRETEAFF. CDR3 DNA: TGCGCCAGCAGCACACAGGTTCGGGAAACTGAAGCTTTCTTT.